This T cell receptor beta chain was recorded in a study of cytomegalovirus exposure and HLA in healthy donors. Study-wide background: A prior study identified approximately 120 million unique TCR beta sequences from around 180 million T cells.

The CDR3 consists of 13 residues. Germline trimming cut 5 bases from V and 5 bases from J; bases unmatched to any gene: 6. Germline CDR1 reads GTSNPN; CDR2 reads SVGIG (reference sequence). Primers included in the PCR were 60 Vbeta and 13 Jbeta primers. The method was immunoSEQ multiplex PCR; TCRdb's version includes in-frame clones alone and lacks a portion of them. The table records around 130,000 clones, roughly 88% of them present only once. Sequenced: PBMCs. The V and J genes are TRBV30 and TRBJ2-5, with TRBD1 identical over 9 bases. This receptor was taken from a woman younger than 35 in good health and CMV-seropositive. The CDR3 spells CAWDRGSKETQYF. CDR3 sequence (DNA): TGTGCCTGGGACAGGGGGTCGAAGGAGACCCAGTACTTC.